Listed below are T cell receptor beta chains from one sample, sequenced in a study of PD-1 blockade in mismatch repair-deficient tumors. Clones were read by immunoSEQ multiplex PCR, and TCRdb kept only the in-frame ones, dropping some. The table records 95,000 to 150,000 clones, approximately 86% of them present only once. Sequencing was performed on peripheral blood, taken 44 weeks after starting pembrolizumab. Every receptor here comes from an adult with mismatch repair-deficient cancer. Both conserved end residues are part of each CDR3. The order of the fields is J gene, V gene, D gene, clone size, CDR3 length, CDR3 protein, CDR3 DNA. A D gene is named only where the DNA matches it firmly. Rows may omit the clone size; those that give it use once, few, many or a size class.

j_gene: TRBJ2-7
v_gene: TRBV5-1
d_gene: TRBD1
abundance: NA
len: 16
CDR3aa: CASSPAGGTGTSEQYF
CDR3nt: TGCGCCAGCAGCCCGGCCGGCGGGACAGGGACCTCCGAGCAGTACTTC

j_gene: TRBJ2-4
v_gene: TRBV7-9
d_gene: NA
abundance: NA
len: 13
CDR3aa: CASSPRRELIQYF
CDR3nt: TGTGCCAGCAGCCCCCGCCGGGAGTTGATTCAGTACTTC

j_gene: TRBJ1-1
v_gene: TRBV2
d_gene: NA
abundance: NA
len: 15
CDR3aa: CASSEAASRVTEAFF
CDR3nt: TGTGCCAGCAGTGAAGCGGCGTCAAGGGTCACTGAAGCTTTCTTT

j_gene: TRBJ2-7
v_gene: TRBV5-1
d_gene: TRBD2
abundance: once
len: 14
CDR3aa: CASSEGLAGYEQYF
CDR3nt: TGCGCCAGCAGCGAAGGACTAGCGGGATACGAGCAGTACTTC

j_gene: TRBJ1-2
v_gene: TRBV4-3
d_gene: NA
abundance: once
len: 13
CDR3aa: CASSQAGAYGYTF
CDR3nt: TGCGCCAGCAGCCAAGCAGGGGCCTATGGCTACACCTTC

j_gene: TRBJ2-3
v_gene: TRBV27
d_gene: TRBD2
abundance: NA
len: 17
CDR3aa: CASSLVAGDGNTDTQYF
CDR3nt: TGTGCCAGCAGTTTGGTAGCGGGAGATGGGAACACAGATACGCAGTATTTT

j_gene: TRBJ2-5
v_gene: TRBV5-4
d_gene: NA
abundance: NA
len: 11
CDR3aa: CASSSRETQYF
CDR3nt: TGTGCCAGCAGCTCTCGGGAGACCCAGTACTTC

j_gene: TRBJ2-7
v_gene: TRBV13
d_gene: TRBD2
abundance: NA
len: 14
CDR3aa: CASSFRGVAGEQYF
CDR3nt: TGTGCCAGCAGCTTCCGGGGAGTAGCGGGGGAGCAGTACTTC

j_gene: TRBJ1-1
v_gene: TRBV19
d_gene: TRBD1
abundance: NA
len: 16
CDR3aa: CASSIFWTGANTEAFF
CDR3nt: TGTGCCAGTAGTATATTTTGGACAGGGGCGAACACTGAAGCTTTCTTT

j_gene: TRBJ1-2
v_gene: TRBV4-1
d_gene: TRBD1
abundance: NA
len: 15
CDR3aa: CASSQGQGGGYGYTF
CDR3nt: TGCGCCAGCAGCCAAGGGCAGGGGGGAGGCTATGGCTACACCTTC

j_gene: TRBJ2-3
v_gene: TRBV30
d_gene: NA
abundance: NA
len: 14
CDR3aa: CAWSWTTSTDTQYF
CDR3nt: TGTGCCTGGAGCTGGACTACCAGCACAGATACGCAGTATTTT

j_gene: TRBJ2-1
v_gene: TRBV14
d_gene: NA
abundance: NA
len: 13
CDR3aa: CASSLNPYNEQFF
CDR3nt: TGTGCCAGCAGCCTCAATCCCTACAATGAGCAGTTCTTC

j_gene: TRBJ2-2
v_gene: TRBV4-2
d_gene: TRBD2
abundance: NA
len: 18
CDR3aa: CASSQGIGGLAGAGELFF
CDR3nt: TGTGCCAGCAGCCAAGGAATTGGGGGACTAGCGGGAGCCGGGGAGCTGTTTTTT

j_gene: TRBJ1-2
v_gene: TRBV28
d_gene: NA
abundance: NA
len: 12
CDR3aa: CASSFLGVGYTF
CDR3nt: TGTGCCAGCAGTTTCTTAGGTGTTGGCTACACCTTC

j_gene: TRBJ2-7
v_gene: TRBV6-5
d_gene: NA
abundance: NA
len: 15
CDR3aa: CASSYLAGAAYEQYF
CDR3nt: TGTGCCAGCAGTTACCTCGCTGGGGCAGCCTACGAGCAGTACTTC

j_gene: TRBJ2-3
v_gene: TRBV5-6
d_gene: NA
abundance: NA
len: 11
CDR3aa: CASSLMDTQYF
CDR3nt: TGTGCCAGCAGCTTAATGGATACGCAGTATTTT

j_gene: TRBJ2-5
v_gene: TRBV4-1
d_gene: TRBD2
abundance: NA
len: 15
CDR3aa: CASSTPGGMMETQYF
CDR3nt: TGCGCCAGCAGCACCCCGGGGGGGATGATGGAGACCCAGTACTTC

j_gene: TRBJ2-5
v_gene: TRBV14
d_gene: TRBD2
abundance: NA
len: 14
CDR3aa: CASSLAGVGETQYF
CDR3nt: TGTGCCAGCAGCCTAGCGGGAGTCGGGGAGACCCAGTACTTC

j_gene: TRBJ2-2
v_gene: TRBV29-1
d_gene: NA
abundance: once
len: 15
CDR3aa: CSVEWLKPNTGELFF
CDR3nt: TGCAGCGTTGAATGGCTGAAACCGAACACCGGGGAGCTGTTTTTT

j_gene: TRBJ2-7
v_gene: TRBV4-1
d_gene: TRBD1
abundance: once
len: 15
CDR3aa: CASSQMGQSSYEQYF
CDR3nt: TGCGCCAGCAGCCAGATGGGACAGTCCTCCTACGAGCAGTACTTC

j_gene: TRBJ2-6
v_gene: TRBV5-1
d_gene: TRBD1
abundance: NA
len: 19
CDR3aa: CASSLDWQGESSGANVLTF
CDR3nt: TGCGCCAGCAGCTTGGATTGGCAGGGGGAAAGCTCTGGGGCCAACGTCCTGACTTTC

j_gene: TRBJ2-4
v_gene: TRBV7-9
d_gene: TRBD1
abundance: NA
len: 17
CDR3aa: CASSLGPDRGLENIQYF
CDR3nt: TGTGCCAGCAGCCTCGGCCCCGACAGGGGGCTGGAAAACATTCAGTACTTC

j_gene: TRBJ2-2
v_gene: TRBV25-1
d_gene: NA
abundance: many
len: 13
CDR3aa: CASTHGNTGELFF
CDR3nt: TGTGCCAGCACTCACGGGAACACCGGGGAGCTGTTTTTT

j_gene: TRBJ1-4
v_gene: TRBV5-1
d_gene: NA
abundance: NA
len: 12
CDR3aa: CASREGREKLFF
CDR3nt: TGCGCCAGCAGGGAAGGGCGGGAAAAACTGTTTTTT

j_gene: TRBJ2-5
v_gene: TRBV5-1
d_gene: NA
abundance: once
len: 15
CDR3aa: CASSPIGAAQETQYF
CDR3nt: TGCGCCAGCAGTCCCATAGGAGCGGCCCAAGAGACCCAGTACTTC

j_gene: TRBJ1-2
v_gene: TRBV7-2
d_gene: NA
abundance: NA
len: 14
CDR3aa: CASSFYLQGSGYTF
CDR3nt: TGTGCCAGCAGCTTCTATCTCCAGGGATCTGGCTACACCTTC

j_gene: TRBJ2-2
v_gene: TRBV5-8
d_gene: TRBD2
abundance: NA
len: 17
CDR3aa: CASSLEASGRVTGELFF
CDR3nt: TGTGCCAGCAGCTTGGAGGCCAGCGGGAGGGTCACCGGGGAGCTGTTTTTT

j_gene: TRBJ2-7
v_gene: TRBV2
d_gene: TRBD1
abundance: NA
len: 16
CDR3aa: CASSEPWDRPDYEQYF
CDR3nt: TGTGCCAGCAGTGAACCTTGGGACAGGCCAGACTACGAGCAGTACTTC

j_gene: TRBJ2-5
v_gene: TRBV5-1
d_gene: TRBD2
abundance: NA
len: 16
CDR3aa: CASSYGTSGYQETQYF
CDR3nt: TGCGCCAGCAGCTACGGGACTAGCGGGTATCAAGAGACCCAGTACTTC

j_gene: TRBJ2-7
v_gene: TRBV13
d_gene: NA
abundance: once
len: 13
CDR3aa: CASSFQGGYEQYF
CDR3nt: TGTGCCAGCAGCTTCCAGGGCGGCTACGAGCAGTACTTC

j_gene: TRBJ2-7
v_gene: TRBV20-1
d_gene: NA
abundance: NA
len: 10
CDR3aa: CSALAETQYF
CDR3nt: TGCAGTGCTTTAGCGGAAACTCAGTACTTC

j_gene: TRBJ2-1
v_gene: TRBV4-2
d_gene: NA
abundance: NA
len: 14
CDR3aa: CASSQPRKDNEQFF
CDR3nt: TGTGCCAGCAGCCAACCTAGAAAAGACAATGAGCAGTTCTTC

j_gene: TRBJ1-1
v_gene: TRBV7-9
d_gene: NA
abundance: NA
len: 12
CDR3aa: CASSTSFDRAFF
CDR3nt: TGTGCCAGCAGCACCTCATTCGATCGGGCTTTCTTT

j_gene: TRBJ2-1
v_gene: TRBV29-1
d_gene: NA
abundance: NA
len: 13
CDR3aa: CSVVVAEPNEQFF
CDR3nt: TGCAGCGTTGTGGTAGCGGAACCCAATGAGCAGTTCTTC

j_gene: TRBJ2-2
v_gene: TRBV5-1
d_gene: TRBD1
abundance: NA
len: 17
CDR3aa: CASSRRLQGADTGELFF
CDR3nt: TGCGCCAGCAGCCGCCGACTACAGGGGGCTGACACCGGGGAGCTGTTTTTT

j_gene: TRBJ2-7
v_gene: TRBV19
d_gene: TRBD1
abundance: NA
len: 15
CDR3aa: CASSTGQGAGYEQYF
CDR3nt: TGTGCCAGTAGCACGGGACAGGGGGCAGGCTACGAGCAGTACTTC

j_gene: TRBJ2-3
v_gene: TRBV27
d_gene: TRBD2
abundance: NA
len: 18
CDR3aa: CASSFLGLAGMGTDTQYF
CDR3nt: TGTGCCAGCAGTTTCCTCGGGCTAGCGGGAATGGGTACAGATACGCAGTATTTT

j_gene: TRBJ2-1
v_gene: TRBV28
d_gene: NA
abundance: NA
len: 15
CDR3aa: CASREPGQLAADPFF
CDR3nt: TGTGCCAGCAGAGAACCGGGACAATTGGCGGCTGACCCGTTCTTC

j_gene: TRBJ2-7
v_gene: TRBV18
d_gene: TRBD2
abundance: NA
len: 15
CDR3aa: CASSAGAGVSYEQYF
CDR3nt: TGTGCCAGCTCAGCGGGTGCGGGAGTCTCCTACGAGCAGTACTTC

j_gene: TRBJ1-1
v_gene: TRBV29-1
d_gene: NA
abundance: NA
len: 10
CDR3aa: CGGMDTEAFF
CDR3nt: TGCGGGGGTATGGACACTGAAGCTTTCTTT

j_gene: TRBJ2-1
v_gene: TRBV27
d_gene: NA
abundance: NA
len: 15
CDR3aa: CASSFGTTAYNEQFF
CDR3nt: TGTGCCAGCAGTTTCGGGACAACGGCTTACAATGAGCAGTTCTTC

j_gene: TRBJ2-3
v_gene: TRBV27
d_gene: TRBD2
abundance: medium-sized
len: 14
CDR3aa: CATRTSGMSDTQYF
CDR3nt: TGTGCCACGCGGACTAGCGGGATGTCAGATACGCAGTATTTT